The 3 T cell receptor beta chains in this list originate from one sample, sequenced in a study of blood T cell repertoires in COVID-19. Repertoires were generated with immunoSEQ multiplex PCR, while TCRdb's copy carries only in-frame clones and drops some. Of roughly 340,000 clones in the sample, 91% were seen once. What was sequenced was peripheral blood. The receptor source for this set is a woman between 18 and 30 years old who had recovered from COVID-19.

This clone was picked up one time. The chain joins TRBV7-2 to TRBJ2-3, with a possible D match to TRBD2 (6 bases). The CDR3 consists of 15 residues. The germline V and J ends were trimmed by 0 bases and 7 bases, with 14 bases remaining between them. CDR1 SGHTA and CDR2 FQGNSA come from the germline V gene. The CDR3 is CASSLARGPEYTQYF. The CDR3 DNA reads as TGTGCCAGCAGCTTAGCGCGGGGCCCCGAATATACGCAGTATTTT.

V usage is TRBV11-3 and J usage is TRBJ1-6, with 8 bases fitting TRBD1. Germline V gives CDR1 SGHNT, CDR2 YENEEA. Unmatched junction bases numbered 2, after V lost 5 bases and J lost 5 bases. This CDR3 is 14 amino acids long. CDR3 DNA: TGTGCCAGCAGCCAGGGACAGGATAATTCACCCCTCCACTTT. This sequence encodes CASSQGQDNSPLHF. Variable domain in full (rest from reference TRBV11-3 and TRBJ1-6): EAGVVQSPRYKIIEKKQPVAFWCNPISGHNTLYWYLQNLGQGPELLIRYENEEAVDDSQLPKDRFSAERLKGVDSTLKIQPAELGDSAVYLCASSQGQDNSPLHFGNGTRLTVT.

The rearrangement uses TRBV14 and TRBJ2-2, with D hard to call. The V gene lost 1 base and the J gene lost 6 bases, with 6 bases spanning the gap. There are 13 residues in the CDR3. Germline assignment: CDR1 SGHDN and CDR2 FVKESK. The CDR3 nucleotides are TGTGCCAGCAGCCAAGCAGAATCCGGGGAGCTGTTTTTT. Protein: CASSQAESGELFF.